This is a list of T cell receptor beta chains from one sample in a study of cytomegalovirus exposure and HLA in healthy donors. TCRdb keeps only in-frame clones here, not all; method: immunoSEQ multiplex PCR. The repertoire table contains tens of thousands of clones. Sequencing input: PBMCs. The origin of the receptors is a man younger than 35 in good health and CMV-seropositive. Both conserved end residues are part of each CDR3. The D gene is left open where the match is weak.

V gene	D gene	J gene	CDR3 protein	CDR3 DNA
TRBV12-5	TRBD1	TRBJ2-7	CASGLQGAPYEQYF	TGTGCTAGTGGTTTACAGGGGGCCCCCTACGAGCAGTACTTC
TRBV28	TRBD2	TRBJ2-1	CASTNKLSSGTYNEQFF	TGTGCCAGCACCAATAAGTTGTCTAGCGGGACCTACAATGAGCAGTTCTTC
TRBV11-3	.	TRBJ2-1	CASSLPSAPDEQFF	TGTGCCAGCAGCTTACCGTCCGCTCCGGATGAGCAGTTCTTC
TRBV14	.	TRBJ1-2	CASSQGNHHRGDYGYTF	TGTGCCAGCAGCCAAGGGAATCACCACCGGGGTGACTATGGCTACACCTTC
TRBV5-1	TRBD2	TRBJ2-5	CASSIVPKTSGGAQETQYF	TGCGCCAGCAGCATCGTACCTAAAACTAGCGGGGGGGCCCAAGAGACCCAGTACTTC
TRBV4-1	.	TRBJ2-5	CASSQRRDQETQYF	TGCGCCAGCAGCCAACGACGGGATCAAGAGACCCAGTACTTC
TRBV7-2	.	TRBJ2-6	CASSTGLSGANVLTF	TGTGCCAGCAGCACAGGGCTTTCTGGGGCCAACGTCCTGACTTTC
TRBV28	TRBD2	TRBJ2-2	CASRPLAENTGELFF	TGTGCCAGCAGACCTCTAGCGGAGAACACCGGGGAGCTGTTTTTT
TRBV9	.	TRBJ1-1	CASSGRDGYTEAFF	TGTGCCAGCAGCGGAAGAGACGGGTACACTGAAGCTTTCTTT
TRBV7-6	TRBD1	TRBJ1-2	CASSLEGDRDPNYGYTF	TGTGCCAGCAGCTTAGAGGGGGACAGGGATCCTAACTATGGCTACACCTTC
TRBV18	TRBD2	TRBJ2-7	CASSDGTSGSYEQYF	TGTGCCAGCTCAGACGGGACTAGCGGCTCCTACGAGCAGTACTTC
TRBV12-5	TRBD2	TRBJ2-1	CASGLARLAGRNEQFF	TGTGCTAGTGGTTTGGCCCGACTAGCGGGGAGGAATGAGCAGTTCTTC
TRBV4-1	.	TRBJ1-1	CASSQVEFPTEAFF	TGCGCCAGCAGCCAAGTTGAGTTCCCTACTGAAGCTTTCTTT
TRBV4-1	.	TRBJ2-3	CASSQASSLPDTQYF	TGCGCCAGCAGCCAAGCTTCTAGCTTACCAGATACGCAGTATTTT
TRBV5-1	.	TRBJ1-2	CASSPLGGDGYTF	TGCGCCAGCAGCCCCCTGGGAGGGGACGGCTACACCTTC
TRBV9	TRBD2	TRBJ2-5	CASSPPSGRTEETQYF	TGTGCCAGCAGCCCTCCTAGCGGGAGGACCGAAGAGACCCAGTACTTC
TRBV29-1	TRBD1	TRBJ2-7	CSVSPRDSTYEQYF	TGCAGCGTCTCCCCCCGGGACAGCACCTACGAGCAGTACTTC
TRBV9	TRBD2	TRBJ2-5	CASSVVAGSETQYF	TGTGCCAGCAGCGTAGTAGCGGGGAGTGAGACCCAGTACTTC
TRBV6-6	TRBD1	TRBJ1-6	CASRTGEGYSPLHF	TGTGCCAGCCGGACAGGGGAAGGGTATTCACCCCTCCACTTT
TRBV28	.	TRBJ1-1	CASSNDRTDTEAFF	TGTGCCAGCAGTAATGACAGGACGGACACTGAAGCTTTCTTT
TRBV5-1	.	TRBJ1-5	CASSLDTGNQPQHF	TGCGCCAGCAGCTTAGATACAGGGAACCAGCCCCAGCATTTT
TRBV28	TRBD1	TRBJ1-1	CATRVGRGATEAFF	TGTGCCACCCGGGTGGGCAGGGGGGCCACTGAAGCTTTCTTT
TRBV6-1	TRBD1	TRBJ1-2	CASSAGTGVYGYTF	TGTGCCAGCAGTGCCGGGACAGGGGTCTATGGCTACACCTTC
TRBV27	TRBD2	TRBJ2-4	CASSLFGLAGVNIQYF	TGTGCCAGCAGTTTATTCGGACTAGCGGGGGTAAACATTCAGTACTTC
TRBV6-5	.	TRBJ1-2	CASSQGSVGYTF	TGTGCCAGCAGTCAGGGGTCGGTCGGCTACACCTTC
TRBV9	TRBD2	TRBJ2-5	CASSVLAGAGRETQYF	TGTGCCAGCAGCGTTCTAGCGGGGGCGGGCAGGGAGACCCAGTACTTC
TRBV4-1	.	TRBJ2-3	CASSQGRVDTQYF	TGCGCCAGCAGCCAAGGACGGGTGGATACGCAGTATTTT
TRBV27	.	TRBJ1-1	CASSLMGGGVNTEAFF	TGTGCCAGCAGTTTGATGGGGGGAGGGGTGAACACTGAAGCTTTCTTT
TRBV9	TRBD2	TRBJ2-5	CASSVEPAGGLQETQYF	TGTGCCAGCAGCGTAGAGCCAGCGGGAGGGTTACAAGAGACCCAGTACTTC
TRBV18	.	TRBJ1-1	CASSPPARVAEAFF	TGTGCCAGCTCACCACCGGCCAGGGTGGCTGAAGCTTTCTTT
TRBV7-9	TRBD1	TRBJ1-3	CASSLGDRGIMFRDTIYF	TGTGCCAGCAGCTTAGGGGACAGGGGTATAATGTTCCGGGACACCATATATTTT
TRBV7-6	.	TRBJ2-1	CASSPPRGSVKYNEQFF	TGTGCCAGCAGCCCCCCCAGGGGTAGCGTGAAATACAATGAGCAGTTCTTC
TRBV2	TRBD1	TRBJ1-5	CASRDRVGNQPQHF	TGTGCCAGCAGGGACAGGGTTGGGAATCAGCCCCAGCATTTT
TRBV19	.	TRBJ2-7	CASSMRAGNSYEQYF	TGTGCCAGTAGTATGAGGGCGGGGAACTCCTACGAGCAGTACTTC
TRBV15	.	TRBJ2-3	CATSRDPGLGTDTQYF	TGTGCCACCAGCAGAGACCCTGGACTCGGCACAGATACGCAGTATTTT
TRBV5-1	.	TRBJ1-1	CASSQDIGLGAFF	TGCGCCAGCAGCCAAGACATCGGTCTGGGCGCTTTCTTT
TRBV29-1	.	TRBJ1-1	CSVDTVMNTEAFF	TGCAGCGTTGATACGGTTATGAACACTGAAGCTTTCTTT
TRBV4-2	.	TRBJ2-7	CASSQDRLALQYF	TGTGCCAGCAGCCAAGATAGGCTAGCTTTGCAGTACTTC
TRBV19	.	TRBJ1-5	CASISRPLGGNQPQHF	TGTGCCAGTATTTCCCGACCGCTGGGGGGAAATCAGCCCCAGCATTTT
TRBV6-5	.	TRBJ2-7	CASSSLGSFGEQYF	TGTGCCAGCTCCTCCTTGGGCTCCTTCGGCGAGCAGTACTTC
TRBV9	.	TRBJ2-1	CASSPRGTSNIYNEQFF	TGTGCCAGCAGCCCCCGGGGGACTTCGAACATTTACAATGAGCAGTTCTTC
TRBV29-1	TRBD1	TRBJ1-3	CSGDRGDTIYF	TGCAGCGGTGACAGGGGTGACACCATATATTTT
TRBV5-6	.	TRBJ2-7	CASTHSGSSYEQYF	TGTGCCAGCACCCACTCCGGTAGCTCCTACGAGCAGTACTTC
TRBV2	TRBD2	TRBJ2-1	CASSTTSIEQFF	TGTGCCAGCAGCACGACTAGCATAGAGCAGTTCTTC
TRBV1	.	TRBJ2-3	CTSSQVSIGAASTDTQYF	TGCACCAGCAGCCAAGTAAGTATTGGAGCCGCCAGCACAGATACGCAGTATTTT
TRBV9	TRBD2	TRBJ2-2	CASSFGGSGGAGAGELFF	TGTGCCAGCAGCTTCGGTGGTAGCGGGGGGGCCGGTGCCGGGGAGCTGTTTTTT